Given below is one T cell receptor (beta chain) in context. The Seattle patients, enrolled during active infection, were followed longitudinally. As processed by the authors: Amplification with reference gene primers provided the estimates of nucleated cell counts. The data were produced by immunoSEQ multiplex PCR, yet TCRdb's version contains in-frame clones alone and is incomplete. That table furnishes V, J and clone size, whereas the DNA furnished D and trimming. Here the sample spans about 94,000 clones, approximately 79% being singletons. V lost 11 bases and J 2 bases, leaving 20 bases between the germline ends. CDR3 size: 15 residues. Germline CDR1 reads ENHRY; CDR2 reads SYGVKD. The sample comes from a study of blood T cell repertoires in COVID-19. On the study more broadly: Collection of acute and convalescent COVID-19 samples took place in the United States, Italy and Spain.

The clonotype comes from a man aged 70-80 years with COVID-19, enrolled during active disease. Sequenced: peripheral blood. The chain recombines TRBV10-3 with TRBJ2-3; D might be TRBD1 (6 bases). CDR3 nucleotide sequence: TGTGCCTTTTCCTCGGCAGGGGCTTCCACAGATACGCAGTATTTT. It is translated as CAFSSAGASTDTQYF.